These 7 T cell receptor beta chains came from one sample sequenced in a study of regulatory T cells in long-lasting Graves disease. Time point given: newly diagnosed GD, antithyroid drugs for less than 3 months. There was RNA extracted from PBMCs, and the TCR library was made from it. iRepertoire HTBI primers and Arm-PCR of CDR3 regions built TCR beta libraries. TCRdb reprocessed the multiplex PCR reads via MiXCR and lists one record per CDR3 protein. This table has 400,000 to 550,000 distinct CDR3 sequences, more than 13% appearing once. These data were also reused for a study on T cells in Graves' hyperthyroidism and ophthalmopathy.

The sample consisted of peripheral blood mononuclear cells (PBMCs), taken at new diagnosis, from a patient treated with antithyroid drugs. These receptors were taken from a woman aged 25 to 45 with Graves disease.

This clonotype was seen ten or more times. The gene calls are TRBV7-2 and TRBJ1-2; D gene uncertain. The CDR3 has 12 residues. Germline V gives CDR1 SGHTA, CDR2 FQGNSA. Deletions cut 4 bases from V and 9 bases from J, with 12 bases between. CDR3 residues: CASSYLGNSYTF. CDR3 nucleotides: TGTGCCAGCAGCTACCTAGGGAACAGCTACACCTTC.

V gene TRBV29-1 combines with J gene TRBJ2-4, with 9 nucleotides matching TRBD2. The V segment lost 5 bases and the J segment 13 bases; nucleotides outside the gene matches: 15. Germline lookup yields CDR1 SQVTM and CDR2 ANQGSEA. The CDR3 runs to 14 residues. In DNA, the CDR3 is TGCAGCGTTACCCTAGCGGGGCTCAACAATGAGCAGTACTTC. Translation: CSVTLAGLNNEQYF.

In regard to this clonotype: One end of the junction does not line up with germline, which may come from a read error. This chain joins TRBV11-2 and TRBJ2-2; D is perhaps TRBD1 or TRBD2 (5 bases each). The CDR3 is made up of 16 amino acids. Germline lookup yields CDR1 SGHAT and CDR2 FQNNGV. The CDR3 loop is CASSQIGTRNTGEPFF. As DNA, the CDR3 is TGTGCCAGCAGCCAAATCGGGACGCGCAACACCGGGGAGCCGTTTTTT.

This clonotype has a count of ten or more. V gene TRBV2 combines with J gene TRBJ2-1; D perhaps matches TRBD2 (7 bases). Trimming took 3 bases from V and 10 from J, leaving 19 bases between them. The CDR3 is made up of 15 amino acids. Looked up from germline, CDR1 is SNHLY and CDR2 is FYNNEI. The CDR3 sequence is CASSDRRGRLMEQFF. DNA for the CDR3: TGTGCCAGCAGTGATCGGCGGGGGCGACTGATGGAGCAGTTCTTC.

This clonotype showed up many times. The chain has TRBV6-9 and TRBJ2-3; D remains ambiguous. The ends were cut back, 3 bases at V and 2 bases at J, with 12 bases in the middle. Germline CDR1 MNHGY, CDR2 SVAAGI. This CDR3 contains 15 residues. The CDR3 sequence: CASSYGTGYTDTQYF. The DNA of the CDR3 is TGTGCCAGCAGTTACGGCACGGGCTACACAGATACGCAGTATTTT.

The sample holds many counts of this clonotype. The V and J genes are TRBV5-1 and TRBJ2-7, with 8 bases matching TRBD1. V shed 4 bases and J 6 bases; nucleotides not matched to a gene: 9. This CDR3 spans 14 amino acids. Germline values: CDR1 SGHRS, CDR2 YFSETQ. Here the CDR3 DNA reads TGCGCCAGCAGCGGTGGACAGGGAACGAGCGAGCAGTACTTC. Its translation is CASSGGQGTSEQYF.

The rearrangement links TRBV24-1 to TRBJ2-5; TRBD1 aligns across 7 bases. Germline V CDR1 and CDR2: KGHDR, SFDVKD. The J segment lost 1 base and the V segment lost 5 bases, leaving 6 bases of the junction unmatched. This CDR3 has 15 residues. CDR3 loop: CATSALTGSQETQYF. CDR3 DNA sequence: TGTGCCACCAGTGCCCTGACAGGGTCCCAAGAGACCCAGTACTTC.